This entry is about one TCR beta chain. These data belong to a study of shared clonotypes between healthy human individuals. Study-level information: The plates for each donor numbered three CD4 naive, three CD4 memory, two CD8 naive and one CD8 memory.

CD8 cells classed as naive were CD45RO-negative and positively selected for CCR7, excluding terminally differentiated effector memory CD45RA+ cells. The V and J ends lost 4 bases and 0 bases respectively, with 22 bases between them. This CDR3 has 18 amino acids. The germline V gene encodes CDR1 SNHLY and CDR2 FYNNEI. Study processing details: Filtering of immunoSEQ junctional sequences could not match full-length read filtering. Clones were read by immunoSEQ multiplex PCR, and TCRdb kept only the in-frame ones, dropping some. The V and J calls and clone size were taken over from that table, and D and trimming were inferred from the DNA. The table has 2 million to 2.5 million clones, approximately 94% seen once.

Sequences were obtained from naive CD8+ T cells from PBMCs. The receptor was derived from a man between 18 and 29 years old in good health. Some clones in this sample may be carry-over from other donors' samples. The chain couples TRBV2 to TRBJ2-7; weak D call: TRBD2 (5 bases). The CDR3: CASSGRLGVERSSYEQYF. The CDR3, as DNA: TGTGCCAGCAGTGGCCGTCTTGGGGTCGAGCGGAGCTCCTACGAGCAGTACTTC.